This entry concerns a single T cell receptor (beta chain). What it binds is not known. This record belongs to a study of OX40 agonist ivuxolimab in advanced cancers. Study-level information: All patients had ivuxolimab intravenously every 2 weeks at 0.01 to 10 mg/kg.

Measured with immunoSEQ multiplex PCR; TCRdb has only the in-frame clones, and not every one. The sample holds approximately 69,000 clones; just over 85% are singletons and the top ten take around 2.8%. Germline loops: CDR1 MNHNY, CDR2 SVGAGI (reference sequence). CDR3 size: 13 residues. V was trimmed by 0 bases and J by 9 bases, leaving 6 bases between them. Study-wide findings and caveats: The average count of expanded clones was higher among CD8+ T cells than among CD4+.

The V gene is TRBV6-6, the J gene TRBJ1-6; D gene uncertain. Sequenced here: CD4+ or CD8+ T cells sorted from blood, sampled in a trial of the OX40 agonist ivuxolimab. This receptor was taken from an adult with an advanced solid tumor such as melanoma, head and neck, liver or kidney cancer. CDR3 region: CASSYSGSSPLHF. The CDR3 nucleotides are TGTGCCAGCAGTTACTCGGGCAGTTCACCCCTCCACTTT.